These 6 T cell receptor beta chains came from one sample sequenced in a study of T cells expressing NK-cell markers. From the 5' RACE reads, TCRdb lists one entry per CDR3 protein and no DNA. In all, the sample yields more than 250,000 distinct CDR3 sequences. Sequenced material: blood T cells: a sorted CD56 or NKG2C T cell subset, CD4+ or CD8+ T cells, or bulk PBMC T cells (not recorded which). The receptor source for this set is a man between 18 and 35 years old in good health.

The V and J genes are TRBV29-1 and TRBJ2-2; the D call of TRBD1 rests on TCRdb alone, since no DNA is present to check it. The CDR3 length is 13 residues. CDR1 and CDR2 from the germline V gene are SQVTM and ANQGSEA. The CDR3 spells CSGRRQYTGELFF.

The chain combines TRBV29-1 with TRBJ2-7; absent DNA, TCRdb's TRBD1 call cannot be checked. This CDR3 contains 13 residues. CDR1 is SQVTM and CDR2 is ANQGSEA in the germline V gene. The CDR3 is CSVAPGQLDEQYF.

The chain is built from TRBV5-5 and TRBJ2-1. The germline V gene has CDR1 SGHKS and CDR2 YYEKEE (reference sequence). The CDR3 covers 13 residues. CDR3 sequence reads: CASSLKENNEQFF.

The chain employs TRBV7-9 and TRBJ1-1; the TRBD1 assignment by TCRdb is unverifiable without DNA. The CDR3 spans 14 residues. The germline CDR1 and CDR2 sequences are SEHNR and FQNEAQ (reference sequence). This CDR3 is CASSLGRGYTEAFF.

This chain links TRBV3-1 with TRBJ2-5; without DNA, the TCRdb call of TRBD2 cannot be checked. The CDR3 consists of 16 residues. The germline V gene encodes CDR1 LGHDT and CDR2 YNNKEL (reference sequence). The CDR3 spells CASSQERGRAWETQYF.

The chain links TRBV5-4 to TRBJ2-3; TCRdb's D call of TRBD1 is untestable without DNA. The germline V gene encodes CDR1 SGHNT and CDR2 YYREEE (reference sequence). The CDR3 has 18 residues. The CDR3 reads CASSLARTGDLLTDTQYF.